This TCR beta chain was found in a study of blood T cell repertoires in COVID-19. V shed 4 bases and J shed 1 base, with 10 bases lying between them. From germline, CDR1 is SGHNT and CDR2 YYREEE (reference sequence). The CDR3 has 14 amino acids. Here immunoSEQ multiplex PCR was the method, and the copy in TCRdb shows in-frame clones only, minus some. The table shows hundreds of thousands of clones, with around 86% occurring only once. V gene TRBV5-4 combines with J gene TRBJ2-3; D is perhaps TRBD2 (6 bases). Sequenced material: peripheral blood. The receptor comes from a woman in her 30s with active or convalescent COVID-19. CDR3 DNA: TGTGCCAGCAGCCTATGGGAGGGCACAGATACGCAGTATTTT. It specifies CASSLWEGTDTQYF.